This T cell receptor (beta chain) was sequenced during a study of T cell responses to AZD1222 COVID-19 vaccine. Assay used: immunoSEQ multiplex PCR; TCRdb lists only in-frame clones, some missing. The repertoire holds around 130,000 clones, roughly nine tenths seen once, with approximately 1.7% in the top ten. In regard to this clone: The antigen is not known.

Regarding the study as a whole: White British people made up most donors, females outnumbered males, and clonal diversity was possibly underestimated.

Looked up from germline, CDR1 is KGHDR and CDR2 is SFDVKD. The CDR3 loop spans 14 amino acids. Trimming took 7 bases from V and 4 from J, leaving 14 bases between them. This receptor was taken from an adult in good health. This specimen was peripheral blood, taken on day 0 of AZD1222 vaccination. The rearrangement uses TRBV24-1 and TRBJ2-3; D is ambiguous. The CDR3 protein is CATSGIRQSDTQYF. CDR3 in DNA: TGTGCCACCAGCGGAATAAGACAATCAGATACGCAGTATTTT.